The entry below describes one T cell receptor (beta chain). The target antigen is unknown. The data are from a study of Ad26.COV2.S vaccination and SARS-CoV-2 variants. The wider study: Within the COV1001 Ad26.COV2.S trial arm, the donor was enrolled.

Treatment denoted: roughly 19 received Ad26.COV2.S at low or high dose, single or two shots; 5 received placebo; per-sample allocation not given. Sampling occurred on day 63 after the first vaccine or placebo injection. A Boston donor was an adult aged 18-55 years. Overall study findings and caveats: Comparability of non-spike TCR breadth was observed across vaccine and placebo recipients.

Produced via immunoSEQ multiplex PCR; TCRdb's table is partial and in-frame only. The repertoire holds around 270,000 clones, around 90% seen once, with 2.9% in the top ten. V was pared by 3 bases and J by 3 bases, with 14 bases between. CDR1 and CDR2 from the germline V gene are GTSNPN and SVGIG (reference sequence). The CDR3 is 14 residues long. The origin of this receptor is a person between 18 and 65 years old who received the Ad26.COV2.S COVID-19 vaccine or a placebo. The specimen comprised peripheral blood, sampled in a trial of Ad26.COV2.S vaccine versus placebo. This chain uses TRBV30 with TRBJ1-2; possible D gene TRBD1, 5 bases. CDR3 DNA sequence: TGTGCCTGGAGCGTAGGCGGGGCGCACTATGGCTACACCTTC. This encodes CAWSVGGAHYGYTF.